These T cell receptor beta chains were read from a single sample in a study of PD-L1 blockade in urothelial cancer. Here immunoSEQ multiplex PCR was the method, and the copy in TCRdb shows in-frame clones only, minus some. Among tens of thousands of clones listed, approximately 86% were seen once. Sequenced here: PBMCs, sampled around atezolizumab (anti-PD-L1) treatment. The receptors were sampled from a man in his forties or fifties with urothelial cancer. Both conserved end residues are part of each CDR3.

TRBJ2-7	TRBV19	CASSRDRGAYEQYF
TRBJ1-3	TRBV28	CASSSFYFYSLGNTIYF
TRBJ1-3	TRBV5-1	CASSDTGGINTIYF
TRBJ1-1	TRBV28	CASGSTDLITEAFF
TRBJ2-2	TRBV10-3	CAIKGLAVAGELFF
TRBJ2-1	TRBV7-9	CASSSTGTLSSYNEQFF
TRBJ2-6	TRBV19	CASSPIQPFGQGRSGANVLTF
TRBJ1-3	TRBV6-5	CASSRTVSGNTIYF
TRBJ1-2	TRBV6-1	CASSLRVRIVDGYTF
TRBJ2-6	TRBV19	CASSKTSGTTGANVLTF
TRBJ1-5	TRBV30	CAWSGGNSNQPQHF
TRBJ2-3	TRBV7-9	CASMVERTQYF
TRBJ2-1	TRBV9	CASSVGTSGNNEQFF
TRBJ1-6	TRBV28	CASSPPDSIWDSPLHF
TRBJ2-5	TRBV28	CASSRYRAEGETQYF
TRBJ1-5	TRBV28	CASSSGRRQVNQPQHF
TRBJ1-3	TRBV5-1	CASTLGQTGNTIYF
TRBJ1-3	TRBV9	CASSVESGYSGNTIYF
TRBJ2-1	TRBV5-1	CASSETKSSYNEQFF
TRBJ2-7	TRBV6-5	CASSYSQGYEQYF
TRBJ2-7	TRBV5-1	CASSLGPGSYEQYF
TRBJ2-2	TRBV28	CASRIAGGRTGELFF
TRBJ2-7	TRBV7-8	CASSLFGIGTVGTYEQYF
TRBJ2-7	TRBV6-4	CASSLARGREQYF
TRBJ2-5	TRBV7-9	CASNLRGGGVLEETQYF
TRBJ1-2	TRBV5-4	CASSAPGQAIYGYTF
TRBJ1-5	TRBV7-2	CASSLAGGGNQPQHF
TRBJ2-2	TRBV19	CASSWSSGISGELFF
TRBJ1-3	TRBV18	CASSPGQDSGNTIYF
TRBJ1-5	TRBV15	CATSRTGDNQPQHF
TRBJ2-3	TRBV28	CANEYRCRASTDTQYF
TRBJ2-7	TRBV30	CAWQRRGVYYEQYF
TRBJ1-4	TRBV7-9	CASSPRGTEVEKLFF
TRBJ2-7	TRBV5-4	CASSSKLAGGYYEQYF
TRBJ1-4	TRBV14	CASSHVLQNEKLFF
TRBJ2-5	TRBV18	CASSPPVRETQYF
TRBJ1-3	TRBV28	CASSLSRRNTIYF
TRBJ1-6	TRBV19	CASRHSRDSPLHF